The present entry profiles one T cell receptor (beta chain) with its context. Its antigen is still unknown. RNA in amounts of 0.5 to 1 ug was reverse transcribed with random hexamers. The amplification used immunoSEQ multiplex PCR on TCR beta CDR3; it spanned 54 Vbeta and 13 Jbeta. A single record per CDR3 protein comes from TCRdb applying MiXCR to the immunoSEQ multiplex PCR reads. The table records about 140,000 distinct CDR3 sequences, just under 95% of them present only once. This sample was included in a study of CD8 T cells in Susac syndrome. Findings and limits, study-wide: Only a relatively small number of individuals were included in the TCR sequencing and HLA analysis.

TCR beta sequences were obtained from blood CD8+ and CD4+ T cells. Negative isolation yielded CD4+ and CD8+ T cells, and FACS enriched TEMRA cells. V was clipped by 8 bases and J by 0 bases, with 8 bases between them. This CDR3 is built from 12 residues. The germline V gene encodes CDR1 SQVTM and CDR2 ANQGSEA. The chain employs TRBV29-1 and TRBJ2-1, with unresolved D. This sequence originates from a human donor with Susac syndrome. The source material was CD4+ T cells from PBMCs. The CDR3 is CSYRTSYNEQFF. The CDR3 nucleotides read TGCAGCTATAGAACCTCCTACAATGAGCAGTTCTTC.